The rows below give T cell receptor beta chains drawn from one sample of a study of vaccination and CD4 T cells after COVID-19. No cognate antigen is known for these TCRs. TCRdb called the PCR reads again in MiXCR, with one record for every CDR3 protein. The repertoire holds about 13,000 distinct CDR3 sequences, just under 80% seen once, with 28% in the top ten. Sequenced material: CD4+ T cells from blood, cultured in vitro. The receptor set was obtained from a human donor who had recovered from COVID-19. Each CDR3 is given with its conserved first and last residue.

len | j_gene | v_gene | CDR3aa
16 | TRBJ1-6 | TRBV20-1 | CSARTPGTGGRSPLHF
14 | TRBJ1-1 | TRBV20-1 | CSARDGGGHTEAFF
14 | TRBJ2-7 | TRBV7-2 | CASTRDLESYEQYF
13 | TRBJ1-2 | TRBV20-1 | CSASRFGAYGYTF
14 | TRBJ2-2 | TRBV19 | CASNPGLNTGELFF
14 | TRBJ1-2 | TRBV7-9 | CASSKRDPSYGYTF
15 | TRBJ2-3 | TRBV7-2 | CASSLGGVGTDTQYF
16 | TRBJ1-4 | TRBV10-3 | CAISESMQGGNEKLFF
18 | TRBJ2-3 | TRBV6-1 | CASTSVLRLASYTDTQYF
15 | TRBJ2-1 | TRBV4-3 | CASSQDHRYYNEQFF
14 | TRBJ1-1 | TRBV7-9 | CASSLALMNTEAFF
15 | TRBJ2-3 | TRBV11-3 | CASSVGRRATDTQYF
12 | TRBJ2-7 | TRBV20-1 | CSARDPLRGQYF
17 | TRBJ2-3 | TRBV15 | CATSRSRTSGSTDTQYF
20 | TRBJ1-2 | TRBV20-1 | CSARIFSPLHDGQALYGYTF
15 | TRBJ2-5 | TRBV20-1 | CSAMSRGQLQETQYF
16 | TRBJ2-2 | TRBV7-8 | CASSQKRLKNTGELFF
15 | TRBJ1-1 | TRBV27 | CASSFRGGGNTEAFF
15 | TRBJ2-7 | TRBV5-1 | CASSLQGGISYEQYF
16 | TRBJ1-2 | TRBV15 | CATSIYNSLGEGGYTF
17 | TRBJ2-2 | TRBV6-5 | CASSSISSGSRGGELFF
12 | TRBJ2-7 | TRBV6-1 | CASSDRVWEQYF
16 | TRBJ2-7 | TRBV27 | CASSPLAGGSVSEQYF
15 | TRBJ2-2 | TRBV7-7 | CASSLTGTNTGELFF
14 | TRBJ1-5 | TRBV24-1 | CATSDGVVHQPQHF
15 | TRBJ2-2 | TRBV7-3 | CASSLEGSHTGELFF
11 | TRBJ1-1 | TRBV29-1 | CSVPAGTRAFF
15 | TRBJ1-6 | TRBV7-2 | CASSPKGAGYSPLHF
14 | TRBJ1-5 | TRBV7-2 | CASSSGRINQPQHF
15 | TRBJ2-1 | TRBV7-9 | CASSSAGDSYNEQFF
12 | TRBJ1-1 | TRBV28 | CASSLSRVYAFF
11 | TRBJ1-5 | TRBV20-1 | CSASRDQPQHF
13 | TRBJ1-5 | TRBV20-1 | CSAAGGLNQPQHF
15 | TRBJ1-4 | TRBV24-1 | CATSDGQPANEKLFF
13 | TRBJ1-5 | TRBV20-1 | CRASPISNQPQHF
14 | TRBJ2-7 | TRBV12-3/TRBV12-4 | CASSLAGPSYEQYF
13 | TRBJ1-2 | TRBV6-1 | CASTAGTLISYTF
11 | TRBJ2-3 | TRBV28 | CASGGTDTQYF
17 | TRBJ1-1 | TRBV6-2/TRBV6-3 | CASSYFKGPRGMPTAFF
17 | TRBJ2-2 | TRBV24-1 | CATSDTGTAANTGELFF
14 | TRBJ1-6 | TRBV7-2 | CASSLAGVESPLHF
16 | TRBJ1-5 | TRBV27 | CASSFVSDLGWRPQHF
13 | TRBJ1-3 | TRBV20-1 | CSAPQDSGNTIYF
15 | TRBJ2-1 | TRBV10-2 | CASRDRGRSYNEQFF
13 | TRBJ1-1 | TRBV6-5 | CASSYEGLAEAFF